This T cell receptor (beta chain) was found in a study of tumor-infiltrating lymphocytes in primary liver carcinoma. A primer matching the constant region was used to make TCR beta cDNA from approximately 520 ng of total RNA. Library construction for TCR beta comprised three nested multiplex PCR rounds performed with slightly modified ARM-PCR. TRBV1-TRBV30 forward primers paired with a C-beta reverse primer were used in the first two PCR rounds, which ran roughly 9 cycles each. TCRdb re-derived calls from the multiplex PCR reads in MiXCR, one entry per CDR3 protein. The table has 100,000 or so distinct CDR3 sequences, 55% to 70% seen once. Co-extracted RNA and DNA came from roughly 20-30 mg of unsorted bulk tissue. CDR1 and CDR2 (germline): ENHRY, SYGVKD. CDR3 length equals 14 residues. J lost 5 bases, V lost 7 bases, and 7 bases had no gene match.

The specimen was liver tumor tissue from sampling region 5. As for subset: tumor region T5, tumor centre. The TCR comes from an older woman with primary liver carcinoma and hepatitis B virus infection. The V gene is TRBV10-3, the J gene TRBJ2-7; TRBD1 agrees at 11 bases. As DNA, the CDR3 is TGTGCCATCACACCGGACAGGGGGCAGAACGAGCAGTACTTC. It encodes CAITPDRGQNEQYF.